The 20 T cell receptor beta chains listed next were all sequenced from one sample in a study of siplizumab effects on memory and regulatory T cells (dated by TCRdb to the late 2010s). Library prep was done by the immunoSEQ multiplex PCR assay. TCRdb took this table from immuneACCESS and kept in-frame rearrangements with V and J called. Such tables lack part of the clones; where checked against another copy, unresolved V genes explain under half of the gap, and the rest is unexplained. This sample comprises approximately 100,000 clones, roughly 94% of them detected only once. Clones ranked in the top ten supply roughly 0.62% of the sample. Sequencing input: Tregs sorted from blood. The receptor source for this set is a human donor in good health.

The V and J genes are TRBV11-3 and TRBJ2-1; D is uncertain. Between the trimmed V and J ends, which lost 5 bases and 4 bases, there was a span of 12 bases. CDR3 length: 14 residues. CDR1 and CDR2 from the germline V gene are SGHNT and YENEEA. DNA for the CDR3: TGTGCCAGCAGCCCCGGGTCTAAGTACAATGAGCAGTTCTTC. Translation: CASSPGSKYNEQFF.

This clone was seen a handful of times. The chain uses TRBV30 and TRBJ1-5; D is ambiguous. V lost 1 base, J lost 3 bases, and 19 bases lay in between. Germline loops: CDR1 GTSNPN, CDR2 SVGIG (reference sequence). The CDR3 covers 17 residues. The CDR3: CAWSAGGFERPNQPQHF. In nucleotides, the CDR3 is TGTGCCTGGAGTGCTGGAGGGTTCGAGAGGCCCAATCAGCCCCAGCATTTT.

J is TRBJ1-3 and V is TRBV28, with D possibly TRBD1 on 5 matching bases. CDR3 length: 15 residues. Trimming left V 3 bases short and J 4 bases short, with 13 bases between. Germline assignment: CDR1 MDHEN and CDR2 SYDVKM. This CDR3 is CASSFAGARGNTIYF. DNA for the CDR3: TGTGCCAGCAGTTTTGCCGGGGCCCGCGGAAACACCATATATTTT.

This CDR3 reads CASSRGGYREAYEQYF. In DNA, the CDR3 is TGTGCCAGTAGTAGGGGGGGTTACAGGGAGGCCTACGAGCAGTACTTC. The V and J genes are TRBV19 and TRBJ2-7; TRBD2 might be the D (7 bases). The CDR3 consists of 16 residues. Germline CDR1 LNHDA, CDR2 SQIVND (reference sequence). V lost 4 bases, J lost 2 bases, and 18 bases lay in between.

This chain connects TRBV18 to TRBJ1-2, with D unclear. The CDR3 length is 13 residues. Germline V lookup: CDR1 KGHSH, CDR2 LQKENI. The ends were cut back, 0 bases at V and 4 bases at J, with 6 bases in the middle. CDR3 sequence reads: CASSPPQIYGYTF. The DNA of the CDR3 is TGTGCCAGCTCACCACCGCAAATCTATGGCTACACCTTC.

The chain joins TRBV6-5 to TRBJ2-2; D ambiguous. Germline assignment: CDR1 MNHEY and CDR2 SVGAGI. V was cut by 7 bases and J by 7 bases, with 19 bases left in between. The CDR3 runs to 15 residues. For the CDR3, the DNA is TGTGCCAGCACCCCGGGTCGGGCCAGGCACGGGGAGCTGTTTTTT. Its translation is CASTPGRARHGELFF.

This chain joins TRBV11-2 and TRBJ1-1, with D hard to call. The CDR3 has 13 residues. V was shortened by 0 bases and J by 5 bases, with 7 bases between the two germline ends. Germline values: CDR1 SGHAT, CDR2 FQNNGV. CDR3 residues: CASSLEGWTEAFF. The CDR3 DNA follows: TGTGCCAGCAGCTTAGAGGGTTGGACTGAAGCTTTCTTT. The full variable domain, in which reference TRBV11-2 and TRBJ1-1 provide the parts outside the CDR3, is EAGVAQSPRYKIIEKRQSVAFWCNPISGHATLYWYQQILGQGPKLLIQFQNNGVVDDSQLPKDRFSAERLKGVDSTLKIQPAKLEDSAVYLCASSLEGWTEAFFGQGTRLTVV.

The rearrangement joins TRBV5-4 to TRBJ2-5, with D hard to call. Per the germline V gene, CDR1 is SGHNT and CDR2 is YYREEE (reference sequence). Trimming took 6 bases from V and 2 from J, leaving 17 bases between them. This CDR3 is built from 15 residues. The CDR3 is CASTWGITVQETQYF. The CDR3 nucleotides read TGTGCCAGCACCTGGGGAATTACGGTTCAAGAGACCCAGTACTTC.

The CDR3 sequence is CASSRGQGGGQETQYF. The CDR3 nucleotides are TGCGCCAGCAGTCGCGGACAGGGGGGAGGCCAAGAGACCCAGTACTTC. J is TRBJ2-5 and V is TRBV4-1; 10 bases fit TRBD1. Germline V gives CDR1 MGHRA, CDR2 YSYEKL. V lost 6 bases, J lost 1 base, and 8 bases stayed unmatched. The CDR3 totals 16 residues.

The chain has TRBV28 and TRBJ2-2, with D uncertain. Germline V gene sequence: CDR1 MDHEN, CDR2 SYDVKM. This CDR3 is built from 15 residues. Trimming pared 3 bases from V and 2 bases from J, leaving 10 bases between. The CDR3 here is CASSFRYLNTGELFF. CDR3 in DNA: TGTGCCAGCAGTTTCCGATACTTAAACACCGGGGAGCTGTTTTTT.

Worth noting for this clone: One end of the junction fails to match germline, which may point to a read error. The gene calls are TRBV7-2 and TRBJ1-2; TRBD1 is a possible D gene (6 bases). There are 13 residues in the CDR3. Germline CDR1 and CDR2: SGHTA and FQGNSA. CDR3 DNA sequence: TGTGCCAGCAGCTTAGACGGGGGCTATAGCTACACCTTC. This gives the protein CASSLDGGYSYTF.

The chain is built from TRBV10-2 and TRBJ1-1, with unresolved D. With 5 bases removed from V and 5 bases from J, the gap between germline ends came to 12 bases. This CDR3 region has 13 residues. Germline V gene sequence: CDR1 WSHSY, CDR2 SAAADI. The CDR3 nucleotides are TGCGCCAGCAGTTATGTGATTACAACTGAAGCTTTCTTT. It yields the protein CASSYVITTEAFF.

DNA for the CDR3: TGTGCCAGTGGGGTGTTGAGACCCCGGAGGACTGAAGCTTTCTTT. It encodes CASGVLRPRRTEAFF. The chain couples TRBV19 to TRBJ1-1; D is ambiguous. Germline CDR1 LNHDA, CDR2 SQIVND (reference sequence). V lost 8 bases and J lost 5, with 21 bases in between. The CDR3 runs 15 residues.

The V and J genes are TRBV29-1 and TRBJ2-7, with 8 bases aligning to TRBD2. J gave up 3 bases and V 0 bases, and 4 bases lay outside the gene matches. The CDR3 is made up of 14 amino acids. The germline V gene has CDR1 SQVTM and CDR2 ANQGSEA. Written as DNA, the CDR3 is TGCAGCGTTGAAGATAGCGGGAACCACTACGAGCAGTACTTC. Amino acid sequence: CSVEDSGNHYEQYF.

The chain combines TRBV7-2 with TRBJ2-3, with D possibly being TRBD2 (6 bases). The CDR3 loop spans 15 amino acids. Germline CDR1 reads SGHTA; CDR2 reads FQGNSA. V lost 3 bases and J lost 3, with 13 bases in between. DNA for the CDR3: TGTGCCAGCAGCTTGGGTAGCGGCAGGACAGATACGCAGTATTTT. Its translation is CASSLGSGRTDTQYF.

This sequence joins TRBV10-3 and TRBJ2-7; 8 bases fit TRBD2. CDR1 is ENHRY, CDR2 SYGVKD, per germline. The CDR3 extends over 14 amino acids. J lost 3 bases, V lost 6 bases, and 7 bases had no gene match. In DNA form, the CDR3 reads TGTGCCATCAGAGAGGGACTAGACCTCTACGAGCAGTACTTC. This encodes CAIREGLDLYEQYF.

The chain is built from TRBV4-1 and TRBJ2-1, with no clear D. Germline CDR1 MGHRA, CDR2 YSYEKL. Trimming took off 4 bases at V and 2 bases at J, with 6 bases between the two ends. There are 13 residues in the CDR3. The CDR3 bases are TGCGCCAGCAGCCCGCGTACCTACAATGAGCAGTTCTTC. As protein: CASSPRTYNEQFF.

This clone was recorded once. This chain connects TRBV5-4 to TRBJ2-5; D may be TRBD1 (6 bases). This CDR3 spans 15 amino acids. V was clipped by 3 bases and J by 4 bases, with 16 bases between them. Germline CDR1 reads SGHNT; CDR2 reads YYREEE (reference sequence). CDR3 in DNA: TGTGCCAGCAGCTCTGGCAGGGGCCTGGGAGAGACCCAGTACTTC. This gives the protein CASSSGRGLGETQYF.

The V and J genes are TRBV28 and TRBJ2-2; maybe TRBD2 (5 bases). The V end was cut by 10 bases, the J end by 4 bases, with 16 bases between. Germline V gene data show CDR1 as MDHEN and CDR2 as SYDVKM. The CDR3 extends over 14 amino acids. The CDR3: CATNKRTATGELFF. The CDR3 region has the DNA TGTGCCACCAACAAGCGGACTGCCACCGGGGAGCTGTTTTTT.

The chain couples TRBV5-1 to TRBJ2-7; tentative D call: TRBD1 (5 bases). The CDR3 has 14 amino acids. V lost 0 bases and J 5 bases, leaving 12 bases between the germline ends. Germline V gives CDR1 SGHRS, CDR2 YFSETQ. The CDR3 DNA is TGCGCCAGCAGCTTGGAGTCCAGGGTAAACGAGCAGTACTTC. Translation: CASSLESRVNEQYF.